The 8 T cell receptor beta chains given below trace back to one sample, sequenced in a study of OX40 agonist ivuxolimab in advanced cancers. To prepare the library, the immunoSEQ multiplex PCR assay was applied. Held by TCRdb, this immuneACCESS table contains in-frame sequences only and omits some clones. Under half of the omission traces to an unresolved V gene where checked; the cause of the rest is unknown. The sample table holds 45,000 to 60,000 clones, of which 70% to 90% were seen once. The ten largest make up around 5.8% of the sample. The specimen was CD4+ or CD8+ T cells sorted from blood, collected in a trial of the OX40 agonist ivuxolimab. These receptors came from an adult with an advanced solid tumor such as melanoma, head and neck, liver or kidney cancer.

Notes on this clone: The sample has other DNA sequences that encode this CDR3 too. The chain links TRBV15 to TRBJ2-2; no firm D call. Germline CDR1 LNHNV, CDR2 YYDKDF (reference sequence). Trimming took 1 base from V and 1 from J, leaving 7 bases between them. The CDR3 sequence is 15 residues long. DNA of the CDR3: TGTGCCACCAGCAGAGTGTCACAGAACACCGGGGAGCTGTTTTTT. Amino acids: CATSRVSQNTGELFF.

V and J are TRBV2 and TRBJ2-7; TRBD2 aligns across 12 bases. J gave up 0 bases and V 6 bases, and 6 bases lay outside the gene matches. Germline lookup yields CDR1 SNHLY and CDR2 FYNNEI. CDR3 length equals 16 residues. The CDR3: CASSAGLAGTSYEQYF. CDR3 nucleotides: TGTGCCAGCAGCGCCGGACTAGCGGGGACCTCCTACGAGCAGTACTTC.

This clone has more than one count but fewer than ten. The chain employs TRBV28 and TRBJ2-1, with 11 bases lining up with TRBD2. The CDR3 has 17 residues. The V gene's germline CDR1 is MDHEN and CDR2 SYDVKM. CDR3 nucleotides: TGTCTAACCACTAGCGGGGGAACTCCGAGCTCCTACAATGAGCAGTTCTTC. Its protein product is CLTTSGGTPSSYNEQFF. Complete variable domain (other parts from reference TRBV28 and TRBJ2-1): DVKVTQSSRYLVKRTGEKVFLECVQDMDHENMFWYRQDPGLGLRLIYFSYDVKMKEKGDIPEGYSVSREKKERFSLILESASTNQTSMYLCLTTSGGTPSSYNEQFFGPGTRLTVL.

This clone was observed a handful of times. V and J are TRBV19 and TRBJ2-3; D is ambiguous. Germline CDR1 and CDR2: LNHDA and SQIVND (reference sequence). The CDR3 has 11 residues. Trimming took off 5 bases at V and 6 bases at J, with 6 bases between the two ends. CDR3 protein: CASSLGDTQYF. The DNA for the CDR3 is TGTGCCAGTAGTTTGGGGGATACGCAGTATTTT.

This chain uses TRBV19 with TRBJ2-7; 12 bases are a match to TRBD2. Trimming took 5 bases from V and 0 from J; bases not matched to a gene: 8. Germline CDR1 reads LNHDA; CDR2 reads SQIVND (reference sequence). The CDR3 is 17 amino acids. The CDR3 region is CASSPGLAGAFSYEQYF. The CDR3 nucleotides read TGTGCCAGTAGTCCGGGACTAGCGGGTGCGTTCTCCTACGAGCAGTACTTC.

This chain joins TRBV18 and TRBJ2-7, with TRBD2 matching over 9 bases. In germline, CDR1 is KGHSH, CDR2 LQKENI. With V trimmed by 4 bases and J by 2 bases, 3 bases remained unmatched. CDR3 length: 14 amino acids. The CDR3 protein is CASSRTSEAYEQYF. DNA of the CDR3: TGTGCCAGCTCACGGACTAGCGAAGCCTACGAGCAGTACTTC. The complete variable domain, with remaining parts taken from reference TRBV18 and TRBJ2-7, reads NAGVMQNPRHLVRRRGQEARLRCSPMKGHSHVYWYRQLPEEGLKFMVYLQKENIIDESGMPKERFSAEFPKEGPSILRIQQVVRGDSAAYFCASSRTSEAYEQYFGPGTRLTVT.

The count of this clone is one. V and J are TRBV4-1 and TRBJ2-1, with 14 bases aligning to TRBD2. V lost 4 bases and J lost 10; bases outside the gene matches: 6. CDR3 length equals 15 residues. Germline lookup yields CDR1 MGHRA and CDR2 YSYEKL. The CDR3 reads CASSPGLAGDGEQFF. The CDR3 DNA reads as TGCGCCAGCAGCCCGGGACTAGCGGGAGACGGGGAGCAGTTCTTC.

CDR3 bases: TGTGCCAGCAGTTCCCCCGGGGTGGATTCTCAAAAGACCCAGTACTTC. This codes for CASSSPGVDSQKTQYF. J is TRBJ2-5 and V is TRBV28; possible D gene TRBD2, 5 bases. Trimming removed 4 bases from V and 6 bases from J, with 21 bases in between. The CDR3 runs to 16 residues. Germline V gene data show CDR1 as MDHEN and CDR2 as SYDVKM.